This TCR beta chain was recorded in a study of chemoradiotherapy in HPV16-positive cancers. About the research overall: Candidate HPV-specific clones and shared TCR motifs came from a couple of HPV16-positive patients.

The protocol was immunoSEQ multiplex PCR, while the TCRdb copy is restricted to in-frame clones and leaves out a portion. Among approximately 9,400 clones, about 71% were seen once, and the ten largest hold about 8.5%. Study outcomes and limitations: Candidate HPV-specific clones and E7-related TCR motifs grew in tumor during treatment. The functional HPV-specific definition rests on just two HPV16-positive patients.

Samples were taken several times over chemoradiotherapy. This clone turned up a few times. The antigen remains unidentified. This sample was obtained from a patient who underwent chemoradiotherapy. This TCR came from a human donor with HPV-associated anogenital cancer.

The CDR3 DNA follows: TGTGCCAGCAGCGTAGGGGACAGGGTCTCCGAGACCCAGTACTTC. Its translation: CASSVGDRVSETQYF. The chain combines TRBV9 with TRBJ2-5; 9 positions match TRBD1. The CDR3 covers 15 residues. Germline CDR1 reads SGDLS; CDR2 reads YYNGEE. J was trimmed by 5 bases and V by 0 bases; bases with no gene match: 5.